This T cell receptor beta chain comes out of a study of cytomegalovirus exposure and HLA in healthy donors. At the level of the study: A later analysis reported the same platform for the 90 to 150 validation repertoires and the approximately 700 first-cohort repertoires.

Of note for this clone: Its antigen is not identified.

Generated by immunoSEQ multiplex PCR, the TCRdb table keeps only in-frame clones and is missing some. This table has about 120,000 clones, around 96% appearing once. Findings and limits, study-wide: 150 to 200 TCR beta chains were listed as cytomegalovirus-associated. In vitro work confirmed that a few CMV-associated chains recognize CMV antigens.

Specimen: PBMCs. The origin of this receptor is a man aged 18-30 years in good health and CMV-seronegative.

CDR3 in DNA: TGTGCCAGTAGTATCGGGACTAGCGGGACGAACACCGGGGAGCTGTTTTTT. Its translation: CASSIGTSGTNTGELFF. This chain connects TRBV19 to TRBJ2-2; 13 nucleotides agree with TRBD2. Germline lookup yields CDR1 LNHDA and CDR2 SQIVND (reference sequence). The CDR3 is 17 amino acids. Germline trimming cut 3 bases from V and 0 bases from J; bases unmatched to any gene: 1.